Listed here is a single T cell receptor (beta chain). Many counts were recorded for this clonotype. The antigen this receptor binds is unknown. Qualities for individual bases were not recorded, and no much larger clone is one base off. TCRdb shows the sequencer as Illumina NovaSeq 6000. TCRalpha and TCRbeta cDNA libraries were constructed by 5'RACE with constant-segment primers, with sample barcodes and unique molecular identifiers being introduced. Trizol reagent was used to extract RNA from every sample. The libraries were amplified in two PCR steps, and the second step added a second sample barcode and Illumina TruSeq adapters. Sequencing of libraries was performed on an Illumina NovaSeq with 2 x 150 bp paired-end reads. The study's own analysis went as follows. The reads were demultiplexed and collapsed into UMI-guided consensus sequences using migec v1.2.7. Using mixcr v2.1.11, UMI consensuses were aligned to TRA and TRB V and J templates and then assembled into clonotypes. A clonotype was counted as expanded or contracted only if both edgeR and NoisET called the change significant, with noise models trained on biological replicates. For edgeR calls, a false discovery rate-adjusted p below 0.01 and a log2 fold-change threshold of 1 were applied. As an exploratory analysis of dynamics, max-normalized trajectories of the 1000 most abundant clonotypes were examined by PCA with hierarchical clustering. Each responding clone was given a CD4 or CD8 phenotype based on the CD4+ and CD8+ repertoires, which had been sequenced separately. TCRdb reworked the public reads: Q25 trimming with fastp, MiXCR clone assembly, productive beta chains retained. A single entry per CDR3 protein holds the most common genes and DNA from its merged rows. TCRdb's processing, not the authors' own work, is the source of the V and J calls. The sample has about 440,000 distinct CDR3 sequences on record, roughly 20% of them singletons. The ten most abundant clones make up approximately 8.1% of the sample.

The CDR3 has 23 amino acids, counting the end cysteine and phenylalanine. Just CDR3 DNA is preserved here, 69 bases in frame from base 1. V and J are trimmed by 0 bases and 0 bases, and the gene matches miss 25 bases of the junction. From the germline V gene, CDR1 is MGHRA and CDR2 is YSYEKL. The sample is drawn from a study of T-cell memory formation after mild COVID-19 (dated by TCRdb to the early 2020s). General notes on the study: Most TCR sequence clusters were specific to one of the two donors. In two donors, T-cell clones that expanded and contracted after mild COVID-19 were followed by sequencing TCRalpha and TCRbeta repertoires longitudinally. The cohort was made up of two young adult volunteers, one female and one male, who were previously healthy. The investigation overall reported the following: The study covered only a couple of mild cases, and larger cohorts including severe cases with pre-infection samples were considered necessary. Balanced CD4/CD8 phenotypes were observed for clones contracting from day 15 to 85, whereas a bias towards CD4+ was observed for a second wave of clones expanding from day 15 to 37. Some responding clones were found in pre-infection memory, which suggests that pre-existing cross-reactive memory T cells took part in the SARS-CoV-2 response. Contracting CD4+ clones turned up mainly in the CM and EM memory subsets, whereas EMRA was where CD8+ clones were enriched. Whether the second-wave clones peaking on day 37 were SARS-CoV-2 specific was not confirmed.

Ficoll-Paque density gradient centrifugation was the method used to isolate PBMCs. Sequencing used PBMCs or a T cell subset sorted from them (not recorded which). In this chain, TRBV4-1 is recombined with TRBJ2-7, and 8 bases in between align with TRBD1. The sequence was obtained from an adult woman who had mild COVID-19 (a few samples of this study predate the infection). The sample titles of this study are shuffled in the database, so cell type and time point are left out; the donor was told from shared clones. The CDR3 protein is CASSQEPPGYVGIETGDSYEQYF. The bases are TGCGCCAGCAGCCAAGAGCCCCCGGGGTATGTGGGAATTGAGACAGGGGACTCCTACGAGCAGTACTTC.